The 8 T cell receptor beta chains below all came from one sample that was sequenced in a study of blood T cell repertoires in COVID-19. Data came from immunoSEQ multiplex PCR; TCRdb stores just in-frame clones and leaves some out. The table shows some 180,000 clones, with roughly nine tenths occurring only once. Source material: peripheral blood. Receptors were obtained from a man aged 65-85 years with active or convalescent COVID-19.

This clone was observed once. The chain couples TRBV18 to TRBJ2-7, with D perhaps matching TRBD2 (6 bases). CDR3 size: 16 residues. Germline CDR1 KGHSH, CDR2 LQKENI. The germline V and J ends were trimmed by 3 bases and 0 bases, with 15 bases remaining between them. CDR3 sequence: CASSPVVGGDSYEQYF. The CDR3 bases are TGTGCCAGCTCACCTGTGGTTGGCGGGGACTCCTACGAGCAGTACTTC.

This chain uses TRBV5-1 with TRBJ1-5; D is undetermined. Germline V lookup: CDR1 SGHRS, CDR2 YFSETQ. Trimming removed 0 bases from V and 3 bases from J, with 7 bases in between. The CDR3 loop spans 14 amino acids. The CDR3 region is CASSLDNNNQPQHF. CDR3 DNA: TGCGCCAGCAGCTTGGACAACAACAATCAGCCCCAGCATTTT.

CDR3: CASRSPGLRNEKLFF. DNA for the CDR3: TGTGCCAGCAGAAGTCCCGGATTGCGGAATGAAAAACTGTTTTTT. The chain is built from TRBV6-5 and TRBJ1-4, with D uncertain. This CDR3 contains 15 residues. CDR1 is MNHEY, CDR2 SVGAGI, per germline. Trimming removed 6 bases from V and 5 bases from J, with 16 bases in between.

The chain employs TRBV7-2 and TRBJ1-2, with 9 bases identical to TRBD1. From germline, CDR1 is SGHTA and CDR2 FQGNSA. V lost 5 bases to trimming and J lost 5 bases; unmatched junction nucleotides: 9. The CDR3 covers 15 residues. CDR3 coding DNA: TGTGCCAGCAGCAAAACAGGGGGCGGATGGTATGGCTACACCTTC. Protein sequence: CASSKTGGGWYGYTF.

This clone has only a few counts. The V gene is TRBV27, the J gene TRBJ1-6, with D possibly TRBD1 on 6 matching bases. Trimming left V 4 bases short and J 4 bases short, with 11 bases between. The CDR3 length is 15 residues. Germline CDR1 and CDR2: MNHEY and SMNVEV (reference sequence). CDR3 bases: TGTGCCAGCAGTTCACAGGGAAGATATAATTCACCCCTCCACTTT. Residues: CASSSQGRYNSPLHF.

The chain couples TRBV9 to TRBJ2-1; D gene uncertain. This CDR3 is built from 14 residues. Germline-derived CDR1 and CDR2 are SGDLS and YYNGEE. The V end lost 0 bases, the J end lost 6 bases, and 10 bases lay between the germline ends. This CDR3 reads CASSVGSSGNEQFF. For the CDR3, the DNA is TGTGCCAGCAGCGTAGGAAGCTCGGGCAATGAGCAGTTCTTC.

Here the CDR3 DNA reads TGTGCCAGCAGGCCTCCCAGGGTAGCGGAAACTTACAATGAGCAGTTCTTC. Its protein product is CASRPPRVAETYNEQFF. This rearrangement joins TRBV28 to TRBJ2-1; tentative D call: TRBD2 (6 bases). Trimming removed 6 bases from V and 4 bases from J, with 22 bases in between. The germline V gene encodes CDR1 MDHEN and CDR2 SYDVKM. The CDR3 runs 17 residues. The complete variable domain, with remaining parts taken from reference TRBV28 and TRBJ2-1, reads DVKVTQSSRYLVKRTGEKVFLECVQDMDHENMFWYRQDPGLGLRLIYFSYDVKMKEKGDIPEGYSVSREKKERFSLILESASTNQTSMYLCASRPPRVAETYNEQFFGPGTRLTVL.

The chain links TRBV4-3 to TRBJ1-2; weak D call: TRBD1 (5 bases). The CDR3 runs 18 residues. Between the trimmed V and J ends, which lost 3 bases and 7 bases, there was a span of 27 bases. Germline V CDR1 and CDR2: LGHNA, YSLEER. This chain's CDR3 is CASSHPEAGGGSLSGYTF. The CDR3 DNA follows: TGCGCCAGCAGCCATCCGGAAGCGGGGGGGGGAAGTCTGAGTGGCTACACCTTC.